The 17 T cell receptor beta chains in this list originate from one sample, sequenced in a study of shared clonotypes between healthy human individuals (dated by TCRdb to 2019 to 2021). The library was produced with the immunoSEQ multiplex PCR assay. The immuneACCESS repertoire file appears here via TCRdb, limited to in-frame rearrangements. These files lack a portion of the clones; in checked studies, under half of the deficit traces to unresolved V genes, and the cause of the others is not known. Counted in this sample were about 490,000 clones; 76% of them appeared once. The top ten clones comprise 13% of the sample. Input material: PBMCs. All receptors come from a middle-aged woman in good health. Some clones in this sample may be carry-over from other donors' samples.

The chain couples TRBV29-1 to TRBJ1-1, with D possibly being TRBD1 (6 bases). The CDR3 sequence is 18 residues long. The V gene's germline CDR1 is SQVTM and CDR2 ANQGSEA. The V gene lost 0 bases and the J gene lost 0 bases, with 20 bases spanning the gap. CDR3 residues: CSVEEGWTALRLNTEAFF. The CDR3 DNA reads TGCAGCGTTGAAGAGGGATGGACAGCCCTTCGTTTGAACACTGAAGCTTTCTTT. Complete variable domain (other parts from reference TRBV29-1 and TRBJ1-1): SAVISQKPSRDICQRGTSLTIQCQVDSQVTMMFWYRQQPGQSLTLIATANQGSEATYESGFVIDKFPISRPNLTFSTLTVSNMSPEDSSIYLCSVEEGWTALRLNTEAFFGQGTRLTVV.

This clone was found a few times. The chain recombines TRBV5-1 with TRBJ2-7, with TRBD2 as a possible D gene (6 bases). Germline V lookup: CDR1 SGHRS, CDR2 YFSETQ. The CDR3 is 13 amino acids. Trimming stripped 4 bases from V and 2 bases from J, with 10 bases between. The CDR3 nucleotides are TGCGCCAGCAGCCCCGGAGGGCCCTACGAGCAGTACTTC. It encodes CASSPGGPYEQYF.

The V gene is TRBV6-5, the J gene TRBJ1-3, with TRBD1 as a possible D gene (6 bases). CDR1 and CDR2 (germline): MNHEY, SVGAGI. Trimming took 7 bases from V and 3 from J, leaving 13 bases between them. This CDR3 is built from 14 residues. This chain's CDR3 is CASKKQGVGNTIYF. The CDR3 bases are TGTGCCAGCAAGAAACAGGGTGTTGGAAACACCATATATTTT.

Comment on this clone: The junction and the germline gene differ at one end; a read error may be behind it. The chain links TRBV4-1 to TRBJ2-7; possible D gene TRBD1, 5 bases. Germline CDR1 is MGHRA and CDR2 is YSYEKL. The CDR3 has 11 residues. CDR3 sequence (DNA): TGCGCCTGCAGCCAGGGCTACGAGCAGTACTTC. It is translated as CACSQGYEQYF.

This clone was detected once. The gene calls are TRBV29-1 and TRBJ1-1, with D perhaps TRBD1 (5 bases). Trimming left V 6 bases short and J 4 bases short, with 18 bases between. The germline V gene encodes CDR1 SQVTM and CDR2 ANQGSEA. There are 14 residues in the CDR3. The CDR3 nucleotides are TGCAGCGTCGAACGCGGGGGGTCGGTCACTGAAGCTTTCTTT. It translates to CSVERGGSVTEAFF. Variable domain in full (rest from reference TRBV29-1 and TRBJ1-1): SAVISQKPSRDICQRGTSLTIQCQVDSQVTMMFWYRQQPGQSLTLIATANQGSEATYESGFVIDKFPISRPNLTFSTLTVSNMSPEDSSIYLCSVERGGSVTEAFFGQGTRLTVV.

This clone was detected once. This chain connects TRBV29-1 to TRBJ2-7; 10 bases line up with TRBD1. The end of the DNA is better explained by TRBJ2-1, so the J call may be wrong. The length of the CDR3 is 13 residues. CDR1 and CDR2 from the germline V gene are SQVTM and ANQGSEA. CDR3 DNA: TGCAGCGTCGGGACAGGGGTGGTCAATGAGCAGTTCTTC. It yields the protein CSVGTGVVNEQFF.

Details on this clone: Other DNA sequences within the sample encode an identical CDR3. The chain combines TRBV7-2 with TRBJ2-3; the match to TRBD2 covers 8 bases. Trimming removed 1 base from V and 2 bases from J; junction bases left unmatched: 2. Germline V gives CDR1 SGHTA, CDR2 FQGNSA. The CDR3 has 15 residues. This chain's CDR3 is CASSLVAGPTDTQYF. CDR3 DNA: TGTGCCAGCAGCTTAGTAGCGGGACCCACAGATACGCAGTATTTT.

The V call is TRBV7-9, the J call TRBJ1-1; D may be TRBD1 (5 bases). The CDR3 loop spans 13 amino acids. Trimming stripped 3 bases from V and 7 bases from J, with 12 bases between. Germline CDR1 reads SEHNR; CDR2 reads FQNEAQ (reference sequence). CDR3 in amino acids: CASSLWGSGEAFF. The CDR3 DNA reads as TGTGCCAGCAGCTTGTGGGGGTCTGGTGAAGCTTTCTTT.

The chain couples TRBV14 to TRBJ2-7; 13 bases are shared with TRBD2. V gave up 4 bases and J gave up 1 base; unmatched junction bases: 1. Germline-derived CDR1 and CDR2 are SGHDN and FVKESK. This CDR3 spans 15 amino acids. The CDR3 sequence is CASSPGLAGSYEQYF. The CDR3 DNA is TGTGCCAGCAGCCCGGGACTAGCGGGATCCTACGAGCAGTACTTC.

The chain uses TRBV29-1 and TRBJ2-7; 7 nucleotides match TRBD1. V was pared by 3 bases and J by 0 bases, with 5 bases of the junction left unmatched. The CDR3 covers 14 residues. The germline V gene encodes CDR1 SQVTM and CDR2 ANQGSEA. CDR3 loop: CSVDRTGTSYEQYF. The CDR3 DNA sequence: TGCAGCGTTGACCGGACAGGAACCTCCTACGAGCAGTACTTC.

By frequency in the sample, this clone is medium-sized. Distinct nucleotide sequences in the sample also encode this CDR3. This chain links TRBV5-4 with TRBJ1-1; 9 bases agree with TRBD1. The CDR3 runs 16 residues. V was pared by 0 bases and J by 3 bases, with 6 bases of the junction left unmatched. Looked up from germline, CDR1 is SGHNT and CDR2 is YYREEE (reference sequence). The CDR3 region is CASSLGTGVEDTEAFF. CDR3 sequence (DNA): TGTGCCAGCAGCTTGGGGACAGGGGTTGAGGACACTGAAGCTTTCTTT.

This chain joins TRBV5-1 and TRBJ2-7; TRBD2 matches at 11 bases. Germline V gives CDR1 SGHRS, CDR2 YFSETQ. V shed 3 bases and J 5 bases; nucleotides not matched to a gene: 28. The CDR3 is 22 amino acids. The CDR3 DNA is TGCGCCAGCAGCTGGGACAGGTCCCCGGTGGTCACTAGCGGGAGAAATTTCAACGAGCAGTACTTC. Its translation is CASSWDRSPVVTSGRNFNEQYF.

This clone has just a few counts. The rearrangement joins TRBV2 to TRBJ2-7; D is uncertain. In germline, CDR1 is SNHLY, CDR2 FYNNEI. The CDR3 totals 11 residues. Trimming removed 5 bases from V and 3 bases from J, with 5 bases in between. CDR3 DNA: TGTGCCAGCAGTCGAGACTACGAGCAGTACTTC. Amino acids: CASSRDYEQYF.

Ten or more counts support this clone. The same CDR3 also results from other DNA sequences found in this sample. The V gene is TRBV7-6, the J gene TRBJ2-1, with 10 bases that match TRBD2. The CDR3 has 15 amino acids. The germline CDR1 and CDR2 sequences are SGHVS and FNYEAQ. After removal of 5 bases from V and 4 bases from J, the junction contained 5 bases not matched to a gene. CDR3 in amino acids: CASSPAGGGYNEQFF. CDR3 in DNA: TGTGCCAGCAGCCCAGCGGGAGGGGGGTACAATGAGCAGTTCTTC.

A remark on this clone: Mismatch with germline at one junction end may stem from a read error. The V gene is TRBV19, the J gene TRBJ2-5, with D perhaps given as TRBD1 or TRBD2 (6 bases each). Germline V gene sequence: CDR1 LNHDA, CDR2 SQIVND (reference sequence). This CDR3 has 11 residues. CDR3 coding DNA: TGTGCCAGTAGTACCCCGGGGGCCGCAAACTTC. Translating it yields CASSTPGAANF.

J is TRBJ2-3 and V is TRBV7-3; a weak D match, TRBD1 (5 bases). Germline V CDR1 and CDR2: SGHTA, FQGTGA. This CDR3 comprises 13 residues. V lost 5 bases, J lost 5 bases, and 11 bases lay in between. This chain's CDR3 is CASSIPGLDTQYF. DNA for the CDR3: TGTGCCAGCAGCATACCAGGGTTAGATACGCAGTATTTT. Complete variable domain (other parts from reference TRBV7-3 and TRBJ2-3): GAGVSQTPSNKVTEKGKYVELRCDPISGHTALYWYRQSLGQGPEFLIYFQGTGAADDSGLPNDRFFAVRPEGSVSTLKIQRTERGDSAVYLCASSIPGLDTQYFGPGTRLTVL.

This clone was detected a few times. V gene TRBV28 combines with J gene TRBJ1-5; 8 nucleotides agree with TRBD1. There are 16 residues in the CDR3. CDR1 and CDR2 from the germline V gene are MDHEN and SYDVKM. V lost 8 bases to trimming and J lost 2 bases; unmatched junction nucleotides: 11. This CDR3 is CASRVRTGIRNQPQHF. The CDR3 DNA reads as TGTGCCAGCCGCGTTCGGACAGGGATTCGCAATCAGCCCCAGCATTTT. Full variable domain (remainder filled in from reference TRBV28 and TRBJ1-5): DVKVTQSSRYLVKRTGEKVFLECVQDMDHENMFWYRQDPGLGLRLIYFSYDVKMKEKGDIPEGYSVSREKKERFSLILESASTNQTSMYLCASRVRTGIRNQPQHFGDGTRLSIL.